These 14 T cell receptor beta chains came from one sample sequenced in a study of blood T cell repertoires in COVID-19. Method: immunoSEQ multiplex PCR; TCRdb's copy keeps in-frame clones and lacks some. The sample shows over 200,000 clones, 90% of them seen only once. Sequencing was carried out using peripheral blood. These receptor sequences come from a young man with COVID-19, enrolled during active disease.

The chain combines TRBV2 with TRBJ2-7, with 8 bases fitting TRBD2. The CDR3 covers 15 residues. Germline V gene data show CDR1 as SNHLY and CDR2 as FYNNEI. Germline trimming cut 1 base from V and 4 bases from J; bases unmatched to any gene: 6. This CDR3 reads CASSEVASGLYEQYF. CDR3 sequence (DNA): TGTGCCAGCAGTGAAGTGGCTAGCGGGTTATACGAGCAGTACTTC.

The rearrangement links TRBV21-1 to TRBJ1-5. TRBV21-1 is a known pseudogene. The CDR3 contains 15 residues. The CDR3 loop reads CASNKSPGSNQPQHF. The CDR3 DNA sequence: TGTGCCAGTAATAAGAGCCCGGGGAGCAATCAGCCCCAGCATTTT.

The rearrangement joins TRBV7-3 to TRBJ2-1; weak D call: TRBD1 (6 bases). From germline, CDR1 is SGHTA and CDR2 FQGTGA. Between the trimmed V and J ends, which lost 5 bases and 8 bases, there was a span of 10 bases. The CDR3 sequence is 12 residues long. The CDR3 bases are TGTGCCAGCAGCGAACAGGGTTATGAGCAGTTCTTC. It translates to CASSEQGYEQFF.

The chain employs TRBV19 and TRBJ2-7, with D perhaps matching TRBD1 (5 bases). The CDR3 spans 13 residues. Trimming shortened V by 5 bases and J by 3 bases, and 11 bases separated the two germline ends. From germline, CDR1 is LNHDA and CDR2 SQIVND (reference sequence). CDR3 residues: CASSLRQSYEQYF. The CDR3 coding sequence is TGTGCCAGTAGTCTCCGACAGAGCTACGAGCAGTACTTC.

This clone was seen only a few times. This chain links TRBV7-2 with TRBJ1-5; 9 nucleotides align to TRBD1. The germline gives CDR1 SGHTA, CDR2 FQGNSA. The CDR3 runs 14 residues. The J segment lost 7 bases and the V segment lost 6 bases, leaving 7 bases of the junction unmatched. CDR3 nucleotides: TGTGCCAGCAGAACAACAGGGGGCAGGCAGCCCCAGCATTTT. Amino acid sequence: CASRTTGGRQPQHF.

This chain connects TRBV7-2 to TRBJ2-3; D gene uncertain. Per the germline V gene, CDR1 is SGHTA and CDR2 is FQGNSA. This CDR3 contains 14 residues. The V gene lost 5 bases and the J gene lost 0 bases, with 9 bases spanning the gap. The CDR3 bases are TGTGCCAGCAGCCAACTAACCAGCACAGATACGCAGTATTTT. Its translation is CASSQLTSTDTQYF.

The rearrangement joins TRBV28 to TRBJ2-4; 7 bases match TRBD1. After removal of 5 bases from V and 1 base from J, the junction contained 14 bases not matched to a gene. Germline V lookup: CDR1 MDHEN, CDR2 SYDVKM. The CDR3 extends over 18 amino acids. The CDR3 DNA reads as TGTGCCAGCAGTAGCACAGGGGTAGTTTCCAGGGCCAAAAACATTCAGTACTTC. Translating gives CASSSTGVVSRAKNIQYF.

This sequence joins TRBV5-8 and TRBJ2-7; TRBD1 aligns across 9 bases. Trimming took 0 bases from V and 3 from J; bases not matched to a gene: 7. Per germline, CDR1 SGHTS and CDR2 YDEGEE. The CDR3 contains 16 residues. In DNA form, the CDR3 reads TGTGCCAGCAGCTTGGGCCGGGACAGGGTCTTCTACGAGCAGTACTTC. Its protein product is CASSLGRDRVFYEQYF.

The chain joins TRBV19 to TRBJ1-5; D ambiguous. This CDR3 comprises 14 residues. Germline V gene data show CDR1 as LNHDA and CDR2 as SQIVND (reference sequence). The germline V and J ends were trimmed by 9 bases and 3 bases, with 15 bases remaining between them. The CDR3 spells CASGIGGINQPQHF. The CDR3 DNA is TGTGCCAGCGGCATAGGAGGGATCAATCAGCCCCAGCATTTT.

V is TRBV7-2 and J is TRBJ2-7, with TRBD2 identical over 7 bases. CDR1 and CDR2 (germline): SGHTA, FQGNSA. Unmatched junction bases numbered 8, after V lost 5 bases and J lost 4 bases. The CDR3 extends over 14 amino acids. CDR3: CASSPWGGTYEQYF. The DNA of the CDR3 is TGTGCCAGCAGCCCTTGGGGGGGGACTTACGAGCAGTACTTC.

The rearrangement links TRBV2 to TRBJ1-6; D unclear. Trimming removed 7 bases at V and 13 bases at J, with 5 bases between. The CDR3 has 9 residues. Germline CDR1 reads SNHLY; CDR2 reads FYNNEI. The CDR3 spells CASKSPLHF. As DNA, the CDR3 is TGTGCCAGCAAGAGTCCCCTCCACTTT.

The chain couples TRBV9 to TRBJ1-2, with TRBD1 identical over 8 bases. The CDR3 sequence is 15 residues long. Looked up from germline, CDR1 is SGDLS and CDR2 is YYNGEE. V gave up 0 bases and J gave up 6 bases; unmatched junction bases: 7. The CDR3 loop reads CASSVAGRGQHGYTF. CDR3 coding DNA: TGTGCCAGCAGCGTAGCGGGCAGGGGGCAACATGGCTACACCTTC.

The V gene is TRBV27, the J gene TRBJ2-3; TRBD2 might be the D (5 bases). CDR3 length equals 11 residues. The V and J ends lost 6 bases and 5 bases respectively, with 6 bases between them. Germline CDR1 MNHEY, CDR2 SMNVEV (reference sequence). In nucleotides, the CDR3 is TGTGCCAGCAGGGAGGAAGATACGCAGTATTTT. Residues: CASREEDTQYF.

In regard to this clone: Mismatch with germline at one junction end may stem from a read error. The rearrangement joins TRBV6-5 to TRBJ1-1, with 8 bases aligning to TRBD1. The CDR3 contains 13 residues. CDR1 and CDR2 from the germline V gene are MNHEY and SVGAGI. The CDR3 DNA reads TGTGCCAGCAATTACAGGGGGATGACTGAAGCTTTCTTT. Encoded protein: CASNYRGMTEAFF.